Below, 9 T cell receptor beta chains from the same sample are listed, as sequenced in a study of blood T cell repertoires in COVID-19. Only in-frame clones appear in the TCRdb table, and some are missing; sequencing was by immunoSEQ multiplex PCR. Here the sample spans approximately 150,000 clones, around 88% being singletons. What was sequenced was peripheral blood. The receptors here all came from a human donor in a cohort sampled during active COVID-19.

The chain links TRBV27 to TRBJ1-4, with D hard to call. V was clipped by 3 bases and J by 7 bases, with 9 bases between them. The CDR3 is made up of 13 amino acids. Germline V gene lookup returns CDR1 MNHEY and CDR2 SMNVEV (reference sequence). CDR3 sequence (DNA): TGTGCCAGCAGTTTTTCAGGATTTGAAAAACTGTTTTTT. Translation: CASSFSGFEKLFF.

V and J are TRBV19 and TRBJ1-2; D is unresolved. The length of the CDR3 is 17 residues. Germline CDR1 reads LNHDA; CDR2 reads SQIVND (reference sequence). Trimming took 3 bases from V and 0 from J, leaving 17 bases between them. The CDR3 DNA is TGTGCCAGTAGTATTATGGTAGCACGGCTACCTAACTATGGCTACACCTTC. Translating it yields CASSIMVARLPNYGYTF.

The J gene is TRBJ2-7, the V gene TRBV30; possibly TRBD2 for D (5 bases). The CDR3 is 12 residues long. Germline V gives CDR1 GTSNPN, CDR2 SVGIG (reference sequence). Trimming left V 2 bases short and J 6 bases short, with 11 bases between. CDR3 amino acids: CAWSRLAREQYF. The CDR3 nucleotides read TGTGCCTGGAGTCGGCTAGCACGCGAGCAGTACTTC.

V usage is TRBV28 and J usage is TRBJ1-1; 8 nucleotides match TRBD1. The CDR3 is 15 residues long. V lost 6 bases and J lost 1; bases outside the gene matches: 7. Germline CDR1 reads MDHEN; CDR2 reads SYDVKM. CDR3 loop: CASRYQGATNTEAFF. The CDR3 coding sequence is TGTGCCAGCAGATACCAGGGGGCAACGAACACTGAAGCTTTCTTT.

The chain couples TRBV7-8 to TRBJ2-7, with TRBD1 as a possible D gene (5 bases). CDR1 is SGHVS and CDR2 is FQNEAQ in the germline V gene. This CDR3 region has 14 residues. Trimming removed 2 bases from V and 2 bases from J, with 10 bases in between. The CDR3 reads CASSLLGVTYEQYF. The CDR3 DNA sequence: TGTGCCAGCAGCTTATTAGGGGTGACCTACGAGCAGTACTTC.

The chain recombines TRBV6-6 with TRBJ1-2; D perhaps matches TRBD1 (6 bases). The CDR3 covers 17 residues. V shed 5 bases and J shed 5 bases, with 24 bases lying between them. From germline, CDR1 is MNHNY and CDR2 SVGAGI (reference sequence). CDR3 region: CASSQRGAVGTGYGYTF. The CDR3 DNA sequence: TGTGCCAGCAGTCAACGGGGGGCGGTCGGAACTGGGTATGGCTACACCTTC.

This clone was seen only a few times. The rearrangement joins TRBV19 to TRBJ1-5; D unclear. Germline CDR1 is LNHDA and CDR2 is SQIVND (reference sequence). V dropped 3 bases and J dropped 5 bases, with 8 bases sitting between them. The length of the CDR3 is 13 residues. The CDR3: CASSMVRDQPQHF. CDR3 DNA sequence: TGTGCCAGTAGTATGGTTCGGGATCAGCCCCAGCATTTT.

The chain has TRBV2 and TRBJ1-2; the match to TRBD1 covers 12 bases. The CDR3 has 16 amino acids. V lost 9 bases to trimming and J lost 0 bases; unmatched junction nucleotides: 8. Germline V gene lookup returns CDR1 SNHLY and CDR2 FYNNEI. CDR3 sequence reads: CARWDRGQESNYGYTF. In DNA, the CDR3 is TGTGCCAGATGGGACAGGGGGCAGGAATCTAACTATGGCTACACCTTC.

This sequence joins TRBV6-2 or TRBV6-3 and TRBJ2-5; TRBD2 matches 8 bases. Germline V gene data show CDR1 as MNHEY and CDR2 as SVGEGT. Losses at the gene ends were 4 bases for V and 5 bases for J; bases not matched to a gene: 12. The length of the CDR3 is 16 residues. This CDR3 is CASSWNSGDWRETQYF. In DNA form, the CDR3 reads TGTGCCAGCAGTTGGAATAGCGGGGATTGGCGGGAGACCCAGTACTTC.